The present T cell receptor beta chain was sequenced within a study of blood T cell repertoires in COVID-19 (dated by TCRdb to the early 2020s). Regarding the study in general: The collaborator samples originated in the United States, Italy and Spain and spanned the acute and convalescent phases of COVID-19. The dataset comprised deeply sampled blood TCRbeta repertoires from subjects exposed to, actively infected with, or recovered from COVID-19. The samples were drawn from the first 160 participants of the ongoing ImmuneRACE study and from under 1,500 subjects provided by 6 global collaborators. HLA class I and class II types, where available, came from metadata supplied by the sample provider rather than from assay-based typing. The repertoires were made available in a free public database intended to serve as a resource for research on the immune response to SARS-CoV-2. The sample metadata nearly always contained a de-identified subject ID, COVID-19 status, age in years and sex. The prospective study material was composed of cDNA or gDNA derived from T cells, B-cell-depleted T cells, or PBMCs. The full study reports these points: The amount of clinical and demographic metadata varied by source and participant and was provided uncurated.

Sequences SEHNR (CDR1) and FQNEAQ (CDR2) are obtained from the germline V gene (reference sequence). From its cysteine to its phenylalanine, the CDR3 spans 15 amino acids. The read is trimmed to its CDR3 DNA, 45 bases read in frame from base 1. V is pared back by 1 base and J by 6 bases, with 13 bases lying between the germline termini. The collaborating institutions used their own protocols to collect whole blood in K2EDTA tubes. For TCRbeta analysis, collaborator samples were shipped as frozen whole blood, as isolated PBMCs, or as DNA extracted from either sample type. A note on this clone: The clone's antigen remains unknown. The sample holds no much larger clone one base away, and base qualities are not on file.

TCRbeta CDR3 regions were amplified from genomic DNA by means of the immunoSEQ Assay, a bias-controlled multiplex PCR. The original pipeline was this. The number of nucleated cells in each sample was estimated by amplification of reference gene primers within the assay. Sequence reads were collapsed and filtered to measure the absolute abundance of every unique TCRbeta CDR3 rearrangement. Productive Simpson clonality was computed per sample as the square root of Simpson's diversity index over productive rearrangements. Imported from immuneACCESS, the table was reduced by TCRdb to in-frame sequences with V and J called. These copies leave out some clones; in studies compared against another copy, an unresolved V gene accounts for under half, and the cause of the remainder is not known. The V and J calls and clone size were taken over from that table, and D and trimming were inferred from the DNA. In this sample the table shows hundreds of thousands of clones, roughly 80% of which occur a single time. 8.5% to 12% of the sample lies in the top ten.

What was sequenced was peripheral blood. This receptor chain uses TRBV7-9 and TRBJ2-1; a tentative D call is TRBD2 (6 bases match). The receptor was derived from a woman older than 75 with acute or convalescent COVID-19. The DNA is TGTGCCAGCAGCTTAGGGGGCGGGGTTGTCAATGAGCAGTTCTTC. Its amino acids are CASSLGGGVVNEQFF.